Given below is one T cell receptor (beta chain) in context. Its binding antigen is unknown. There are no base qualities to consult, and no much larger clone falls within one base. Based on the germline V gene (reference sequence), the CDR1 and CDR2 sequences are LNHDA and SQIVND. The germline ends are 14 bases apart after V is trimmed by 5 bases and J by 0 bases. The CDR3 spans 16 residues, from the cysteine through the phenylalanine. This entry keeps only the CDR3 DNA: 48 bases, framed from base 1. This record belongs to a study of cytomegalovirus exposure and HLA in healthy donors (dated by TCRdb to the late 2010s). Context from the whole study: An earlier analysis of some 550 of the donors reported about 290 Gb of sequence data and some 120 million unique TCR beta sequences from approximately 180 million T cells. An early release that covered 640 HLA-typed donors contained approximately 290 gigabases of sequencing data and around 85 million unique TCR sequences. Of the 350 to 400 genotyped donors, about 80% fell in the genetic ancestry cluster associated with self-reported Caucasian donors. The study was designed to test whether signatures of past pathogen exposure could be identified by cataloging public T cell receptors. The T cell repertoires of 700 or so subjects were profiled by immunosequencing and related to cytomegalovirus serostatus. In addition to the first cohort of 666 subjects, a separate validation cohort of approximately 120 different subjects was used. High-throughput TCR immunosequencing, statistical association of individual TCRs with disease status, and machine learning were combined to predict cytomegalovirus infection status. A later analysis re-analyzed previously published TCR beta repertoires from several hundred donors and added high-resolution HLA genotyping to study TCR occurrence patterns. Rather than drawing on any new phenotypic data, the later analysis identified candidate immune exposures from TCR beta sequences and the way those sequences occurred across donors. In an earlier analysis of 587 of the donors, high-throughput TCR beta sequencing was used to judge whether each TCR beta V gene segment behaved as functional or pseudogenic. Donor age, sex, ethnicity and CMV serostatus were compiled alongside the repertoire data. A later genetic analysis took genome-wide SNP genotypes for about three fifths of the 666 donors and used that subset as a discovery cohort. All discovery cohort repertoires had been generated on a single sequencing platform. Both class I and class II loci were covered by HLA typing, at four-digit resolution. Typing coverage differed by locus: A, B, C, DRB1 and DQB1 were typed in roughly 620-630 donors, DQA1 in roughly 510, DPA1 in some 600, and DPB1 in about 450. About five DR-DQ haplotypes were handled as single units for association and clustering, since linkage in the cohort was strong. Among about 400 genotyped donors of the cohort, an average of roughly 230,000 unique TCR beta nucleotide sequences was sequenced per donor, of which about 18% were non-productive.

Libraries came from the immunoSEQ multiplex PCR assay. For the multiplex PCR, a mixture combining 60 forward primers for TCR Vbeta segments and 13 reverse primers for TCR Jbeta segments was used. The CDR3 region of rearranged TCR beta genes was amplified from genomic DNA by a multiplex PCR assay. On the Illumina HiSeq System, the amplified TCR beta libraries were sequenced as 87-base-pair reads. On the study's bioinformatics: A later analysis tallied around 82 million unique TCR beta chains across the 650 to 750 repertoires, and approximately 11 million of those chains were shared by two or more donors. Raw reads were error-corrected and collapsed into unique sequences by a nearest-neighbor algorithm in which closely related sequences were merged to remove PCR and sequencing errors. To assign V, D and J gene segments, CDR3 sequences were aligned to IMGT reference sequences. For a sequence to be retained, a match of at least six nucleotides was required to both a V gene segment and a J gene segment. Rearrangements were called productive when the CDR3 lacked stop codons and stayed in frame with V and J; all others were non-productive. CDR3 was defined by IMGT convention, running from the second conserved V-encoded cysteine to the conserved J-encoded phenylalanine. The earlier analysis of about 530 of the donors excluded any sequence lacking an unambiguous match to a single V gene segment. In an earlier analysis of approximately 590 of the donors, V segments were called functional above 56.7% productive rearrangements and were called segregating when the between-donor standard deviation exceeded 5%. A statistical classification framework was built for diagnosing cytomegalovirus status from the catalog of TCR beta chain sequences. In a later analysis, V and J genes were assigned by comparing TCR nucleotide sequences against IMGT/GENE-DB human TR gene sequences. In a later analysis, CDR3 sequences and most-parsimonious VDJ recombination scenarios were assigned using the TCRdist pipeline. In a later analysis, each TCR beta chain was defined by its CDR3 amino acid sequence together with its V-gene family, and reads lacking a unique V-gene family were excluded. In a later analysis, some 600 highly shared, low-generation-probability nucleotide sequences were removed to address suspected cross-contamination and a sequencing artifact. For each public chain, a later analysis derived a clonal expansion index from normalized ranks of inferred template counts within each repertoire. Generation probabilities in a later analysis came from a VDJ recombination model fitted to out-of-frame rearrangements, and those results were checked against IGoR. Hypergeometric tests were used in a later analysis to score TCR-TCR, TCR-HLA and TCR-CMV co-occurrence, with a repertoire-size bias correction applied to the TCR pairs. In a later analysis, false discovery rates were estimated by permuting HLA or CMV assignments 20 times. In a later analysis, co-occurring TCRs were grouped using DBSCAN, with TCRdist sequence similarity added in when clustering inside HLA-allele-positive subsets. Co-occurrence clustering excluded repertoires with fewer than 30,000 or more than 120,000 public chains, plus five with anomalous nucleotide sharing. TCRdb holds this immuneACCESS table with in-frame rearrangements only. Some clones are missing; in checked studies, unresolved V genes explain under half, and the rest has no known cause. That table supplies the V and J calls and clone size; D and trimming were determined from the DNA. Present in this sample are fewer than 150,000 clones, approximately 70% of which were seen just once. Around 1.6% of the sample is in the top ten clones.

The cohort was made up of roughly 670 healthy bone marrow donors. At the time of sampling, all cohort members were nominally healthy, though unrecorded immune exposures were likely present. The donor was CMV seronegative and belonged to the group of around 350 seronegative cohort members. Every donor gave a peripheral blood sample, and the peripheral blood mononuclear cells from that sample were used for TCR beta sequencing. The Qiagen DNeasy Blood Extraction Kit was used to extract genomic DNA from the blood cell samples. Broad study findings and their caveats: A further reported finding was that TCR beta sequences accurately predicted the HLA-A and HLA-B alleles for most subjects in the first cohort. In a later analysis, several top co-occurrence clusters were reported to appear linked to parvovirus B19, influenza, CMV and Epstein-Barr virus. Because counts were too low, about 18 rarely observed V segments, including chromosome 9 orphons, were excluded from the earlier analysis of 587 of the donors. According to a later analysis, most CMV-associated TCR beta chains appeared to be HLA-restricted, and the HLA associations seemed to be driven largely by CMV exposure. Broadly in line with IMGT annotations, most TCR beta V segments showed up in productive rearrangements about 87% or about 30% of the time in an earlier analysis of a few hundred of the donors. In a later genetic analysis, fewer N-insertions in productive TCRs were reported among donors in an Asian-associated ancestry cluster than the approximately 630-donor mean. Sequencing depth was assumed to be roughly uniform across donors in the presence/absence analyses, though that assumption may not hold. Most TCR sequences were seen in very few donors, while some public TCRs were found in many individuals. In both the original and validation cohorts, the classifier was reported to diagnose cytomegalovirus status with high specificity and sensitivity. Because HLA typing was unavailable for some donors at each locus, only the typed subset was used in association tests. In vitro tests confirmed that three of the cytomegalovirus-associated TCR beta chains recognize cytomegalovirus antigens. Only TCR beta chains were sequenced in this cohort, and the absence of alpha or paired-chain data limited detectable features. In a later analysis, TCR association rates were found to vary across HLA loci, with the most associated TCRs seen for DRB1 alleles and the fewest for HLA-C alleles. The only immune exposure information available for the cohort was CMV serostatus. Strong co-occurrence of HLA alleles, especially DR and DQ, made assigning TCR associations to individual alleles difficult. The study listed 170 or so TCR beta chains as associated with cytomegalovirus. In a later analysis, about 17,000 TCR beta sequences were associated with specific HLA alleles at a false discovery rate of 0.05. A cluster of highly shared sequence variants was judged likely to represent a technical artifact of the sequencing pipeline. Compared with equally common non-associated chains, HLA-associated TCR beta chains in a later analysis were more clonally expanded and had lower generation probabilities. Some IMGT-functional V segments, including TRBV6-2 and TRBV6-3, could not be told apart with the 87-base-pair reads, so those segments were excluded. Linkage disequilibrium might explain the correlated functional status among segregating V segments, but an unknown experimental factor could not be ruled out. It was suggested by the authors that the approach could potentially be generalized to other disease states and immunological phenotypes. In a later genetic analysis, a missense DCLRE1C variant was associated with V-gene and J-gene trimming of TCR beta chains, and the association was replicated in an independent cohort.

The V gene is TRBV19 and the J gene is TRBJ2-1; a tentative D match to TRBD1 spans 5 bases. The sequenced material came from PBMCs. This TCR came from a woman in her twenties or thirties in good health and CMV-seronegative. The DNA sequence reads TGTGCCAGTAGTGGCCTTGGGGCGGACTCCTACAATGAGCAGTTCTTC. This yields the protein CASSGLGADSYNEQFF.